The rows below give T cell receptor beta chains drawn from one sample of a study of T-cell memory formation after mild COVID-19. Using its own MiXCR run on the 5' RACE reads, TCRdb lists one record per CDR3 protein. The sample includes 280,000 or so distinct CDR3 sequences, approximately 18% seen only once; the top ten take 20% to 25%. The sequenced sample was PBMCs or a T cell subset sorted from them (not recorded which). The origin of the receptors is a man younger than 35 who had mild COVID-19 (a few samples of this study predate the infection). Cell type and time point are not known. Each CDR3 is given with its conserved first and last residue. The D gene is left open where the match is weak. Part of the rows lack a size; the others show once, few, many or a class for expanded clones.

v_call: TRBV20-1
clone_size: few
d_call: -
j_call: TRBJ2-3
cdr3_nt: TGCAGTGCTAGGCCGGCGGCTAGCACAGATACGCAGTATTTT
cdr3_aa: CSARPAASTDTQYF

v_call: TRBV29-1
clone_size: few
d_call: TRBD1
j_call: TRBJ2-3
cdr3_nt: TGCAGCGTCCCGGGACAGTACACAGATACGCAGTATTTT
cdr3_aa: CSVPGQYTDTQYF

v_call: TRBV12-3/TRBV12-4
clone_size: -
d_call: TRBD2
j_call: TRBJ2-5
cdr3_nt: TGTGCCAGCAGCCCCGCGGTAGCGGGGCGAGAGACCCAGTACTTC
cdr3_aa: CASSPAVAGRETQYF

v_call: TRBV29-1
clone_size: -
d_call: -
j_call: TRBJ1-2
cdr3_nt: TGCAGCGTTGTCCTGACAGCAGACAAACGCGGTAACTATGGCTACACCTTC
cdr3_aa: CSVVLTADKRGNYGYTF

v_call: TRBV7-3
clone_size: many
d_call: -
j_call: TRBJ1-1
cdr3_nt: TGTGCCAGCAGCCCGGGGGGGGCTACTGAAGCTTTCTTT
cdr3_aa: CASSPGGATEAFF

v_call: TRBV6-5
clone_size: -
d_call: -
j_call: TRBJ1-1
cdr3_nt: TGTGCCAGCAGTTATTGGGGGGGGCGCAGCGCTGAAGCTTTCTTT
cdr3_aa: CASSYWGGRSAEAFF

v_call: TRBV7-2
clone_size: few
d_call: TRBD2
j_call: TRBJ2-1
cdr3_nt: TGTGCCAGCAGCCAGCGGGGGTGGAATGAGCAGTTCTTC
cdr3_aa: CASSQRGWNEQFF

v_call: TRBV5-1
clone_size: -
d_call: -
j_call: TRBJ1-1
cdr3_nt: TGCGCCAGCAGCCCCTCGGCAGCCCTGAACACTGAAGCTTTCTTT
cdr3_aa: CASSPSAALNTEAFF

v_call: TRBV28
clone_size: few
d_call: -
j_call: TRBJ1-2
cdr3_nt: TGTGCCAGCAGTTTCATGGACTCCTCCGGCTACACCTTC
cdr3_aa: CASSFMDSSGYTF

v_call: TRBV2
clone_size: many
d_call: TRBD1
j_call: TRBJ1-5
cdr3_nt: TGTGCCAGCAGTGTACGGACAGGGGGTAATCAGCCCCAGCATTTT
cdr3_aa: CASSVRTGGNQPQHF

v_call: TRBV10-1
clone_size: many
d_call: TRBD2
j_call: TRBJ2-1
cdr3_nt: TGCGCCAGCAGTGAGGGGACTAGCGGGTACAATGAGCAGTTCTTC
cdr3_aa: CASSEGTSGYNEQFF

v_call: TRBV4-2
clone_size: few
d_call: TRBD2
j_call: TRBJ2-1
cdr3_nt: TGTGCCAGCAGCCAGGGACTCACCGGGACTAGCGGGGGTTCTGAGCAGTTCTTC
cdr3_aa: CASSQGLTGTSGGSEQFF

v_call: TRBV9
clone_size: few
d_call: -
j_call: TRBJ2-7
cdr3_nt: TGTGCCAGCAGCGTAGGGGGGGCGAGCTCCTACGAGCAGTACTTC
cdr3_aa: CASSVGGASSYEQYF

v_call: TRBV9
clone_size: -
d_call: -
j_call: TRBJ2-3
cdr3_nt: TGTGCCAGCAGCGTAGAACTGCCCGGAGATACGCAGTATTTT
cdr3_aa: CASSVELPGDTQYF

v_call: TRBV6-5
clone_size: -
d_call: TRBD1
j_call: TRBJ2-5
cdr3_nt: TGTGCCAGCAGTATTCCGGGACAGGGATTCGGGACCCAGTACTTC
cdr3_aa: CASSIPGQGFGTQYF

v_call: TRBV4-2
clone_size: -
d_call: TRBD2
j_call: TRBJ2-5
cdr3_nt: TGTGCCAGCAGCCGGAGCGGGGGAGAAGAGACCCAGTACTTC
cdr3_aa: CASSRSGGEETQYF

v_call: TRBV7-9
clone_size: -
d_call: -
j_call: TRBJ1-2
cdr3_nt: TGTGCCAGCAGCCCCCGGGAGGATGGCTACACCTTC
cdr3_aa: CASSPREDGYTF

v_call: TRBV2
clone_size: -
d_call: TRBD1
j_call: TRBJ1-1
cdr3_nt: TGTGCCAGCAGTGAATCCAGGGGGGGCACTGAAGCTTTCTTT
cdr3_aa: CASSESRGGTEAFF

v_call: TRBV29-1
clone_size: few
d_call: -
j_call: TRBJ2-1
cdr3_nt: TGCAGCGTATACGCCCGGGACGAGAGCTACAATGAGCAGTTCTTC
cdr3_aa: CSVYARDESYNEQFF

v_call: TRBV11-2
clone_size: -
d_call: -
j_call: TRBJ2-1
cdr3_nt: TGTGCCAGCAGCTTACTTTCGATCTACAATGAGCAGTTCTTC
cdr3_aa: CASSLLSIYNEQFF

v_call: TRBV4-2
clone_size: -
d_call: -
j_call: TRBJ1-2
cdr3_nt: TGTGCCAGCAGCCAAAGGCTGACAGATGGCTACACCTTC
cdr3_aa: CASSQRLTDGYTF

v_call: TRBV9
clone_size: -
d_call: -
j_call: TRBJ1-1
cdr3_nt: TGTGCCAGCAGCGTCGCAGCGAACACTGAAGCTTTCTTT
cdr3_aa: CASSVAANTEAFF